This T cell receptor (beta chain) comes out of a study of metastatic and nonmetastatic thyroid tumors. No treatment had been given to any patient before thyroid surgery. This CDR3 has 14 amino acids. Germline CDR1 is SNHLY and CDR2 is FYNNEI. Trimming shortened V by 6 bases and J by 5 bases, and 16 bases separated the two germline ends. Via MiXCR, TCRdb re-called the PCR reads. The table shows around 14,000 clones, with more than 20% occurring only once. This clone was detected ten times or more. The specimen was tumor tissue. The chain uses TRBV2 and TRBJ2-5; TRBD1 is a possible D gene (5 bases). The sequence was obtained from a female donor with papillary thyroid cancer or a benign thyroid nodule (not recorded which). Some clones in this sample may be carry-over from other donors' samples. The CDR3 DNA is TGTGCCAGCAGCGGGCAGGGTGGTGGGGAGACCCAGTACTTC. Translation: CASSGQGGGETQYF.